This entry features one TCR beta chain sequence. Its antigen is not yet known. No much larger clone exists at a distance of one base, and base qualities are not known. Each collaborating institution followed its own protocols to collect whole blood in K2EDTA tubes. For TCRbeta analysis, collaborators shipped samples as frozen whole blood, isolated PBMCs, or DNA extracted from either of those sample types. CDR1 SGHVS and CDR2 FQNEAQ were looked up in the germline V gene. The CDR3 runs 16 amino acids, cysteine and phenylalanine included. Kept here is only the CDR3 DNA, which spans 48 bases and is read in frame from base 1. The germline V end is reduced by 5 bases and the J end by 7 bases; junction bases left unmatched: 7. The data belong to a study of blood T cell repertoires in COVID-19 (dated by TCRdb to the early 2020s). Study-level background: The collaborator samples originated in the United States, Italy and Spain and spanned the acute and convalescent phases of COVID-19. The material from the prospective study consisted of cDNA or gDNA derived from T cells, B-cell-depleted T cells, or PBMCs. Subjects who had been exposed to COVID-19, were actively infected with it, or had recovered from it provided the deeply sampled blood TCRbeta repertoires that made up the dataset. The repertoires were made available in a free public database intended to serve as a resource for research on the immune response to SARS-CoV-2. The samples were drawn from two sources: the first 160 participants of the ongoing ImmuneRACE study, and 1,000 to 1,500 subjects contributed by 6 global collaborators. Sample metadata almost always included a de-identified subject ID, COVID-19 status, age in years and sex. Where available, HLA class I and class II types were obtained from metadata supplied by the sample provider rather than from assay-based typing. Study-level results and caveats: The quantity of clinical and demographic metadata differed by source and by participant and was supplied without curation.

The immunoSEQ Assay, a bias-controlled multiplex PCR, was used to amplify TCRbeta CDR3 regions from genomic DNA. Per the source publication's procedure: Within the assay, amplification of reference gene primers was used to estimate how many nucleated cells each sample contained. Sequence reads were collapsed and filtered to measure the absolute abundance of every unique TCRbeta CDR3 rearrangement. Productive Simpson clonality was computed per sample as the square root of Simpson's diversity index over productive rearrangements. TCRdb took over this immuneACCESS table, retaining in-frame rearrangements with V and J assigned. Such tables are incomplete; in checked studies, under half of the missing clones stem from an unresolved V gene, and the remainder is unexplained. Clone size and V and J calls were adopted from that table, with D and trimming inferred from the DNA. The sample has about 59,000 clones on record, approximately 92% of them singletons. The ten largest clones add up to 16% of the sample.

This chain is built from TRBV7-8 and TRBJ2-1; TRBD2 matches 14 bases in the middle. This clonotype was obtained from an elderly man with acute or convalescent COVID-19. What was sequenced was peripheral blood. The nucleotide sequence reads as follows: TGTGCCAGCAGCGGGAGGACTAGCGGGGGGTGGAATGAGCAGTTCTTC. This sequence encodes CASSGRTSGGWNEQFF. Reference TRBV7-8 and TRBJ2-1 proteins supply the regions before and after the CDR3; the full variable domain is: GAGVSQSPRYKVAKRGQDVALRCDPISGHVSLFWYQQALGQGPEFLTYFQNEAQLDKSGLPSDRFFAERPEGSVSTLKIQRTQQEDSAVYLCASSGRTSGGWNEQFFGPGTRLTVL.